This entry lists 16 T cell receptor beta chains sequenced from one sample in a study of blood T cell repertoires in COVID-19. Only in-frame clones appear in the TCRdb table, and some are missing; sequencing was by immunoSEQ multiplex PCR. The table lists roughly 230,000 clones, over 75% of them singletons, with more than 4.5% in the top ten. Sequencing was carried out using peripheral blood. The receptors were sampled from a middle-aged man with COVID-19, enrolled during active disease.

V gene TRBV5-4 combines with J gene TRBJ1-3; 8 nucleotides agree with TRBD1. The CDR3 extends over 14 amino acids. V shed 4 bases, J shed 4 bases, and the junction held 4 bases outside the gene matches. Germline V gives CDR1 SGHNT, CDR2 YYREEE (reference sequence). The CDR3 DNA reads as TGTGCCAGCAGCCGGACAGGGCCAGGAAACACCATATATTTT. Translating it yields CASSRTGPGNTIYF.

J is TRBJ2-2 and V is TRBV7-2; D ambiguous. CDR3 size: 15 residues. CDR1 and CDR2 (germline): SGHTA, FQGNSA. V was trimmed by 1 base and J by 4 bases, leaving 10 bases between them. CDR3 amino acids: CASSLGPTGTGELFF. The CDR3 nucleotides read TGTGCCAGCAGCTTAGGACCAACGGGCACCGGGGAGCTGTTTTTT.

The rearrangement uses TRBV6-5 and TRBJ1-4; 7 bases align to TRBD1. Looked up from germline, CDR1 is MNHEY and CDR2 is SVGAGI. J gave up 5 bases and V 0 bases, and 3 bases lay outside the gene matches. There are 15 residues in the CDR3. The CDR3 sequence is CASSYSRGRNEKLFF. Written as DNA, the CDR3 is TGTGCCAGCAGTTACTCCAGGGGGAGGAATGAAAAACTGTTTTTT.

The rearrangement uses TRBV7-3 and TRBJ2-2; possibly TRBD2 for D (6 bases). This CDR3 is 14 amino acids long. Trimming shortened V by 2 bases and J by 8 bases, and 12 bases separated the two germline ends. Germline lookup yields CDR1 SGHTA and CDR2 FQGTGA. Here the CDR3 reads CASSLEASVGELFF. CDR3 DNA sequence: TGTGCCAGCAGCTTAGAGGCTAGCGTTGGGGAGCTGTTTTTT.

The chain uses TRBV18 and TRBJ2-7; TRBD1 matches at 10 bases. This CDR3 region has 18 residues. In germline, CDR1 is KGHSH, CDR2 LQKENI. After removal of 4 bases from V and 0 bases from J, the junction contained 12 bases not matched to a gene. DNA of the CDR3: TGTGCCAGCTCACGAACCGGGACAGGGGCACGAAGCTCCTACGAGCAGTACTTC. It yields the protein CASSRTGTGARSSYEQYF.

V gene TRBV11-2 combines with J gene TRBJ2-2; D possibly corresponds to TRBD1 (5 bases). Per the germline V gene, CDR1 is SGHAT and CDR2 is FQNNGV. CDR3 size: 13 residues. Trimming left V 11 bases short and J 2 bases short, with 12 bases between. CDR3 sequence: CACRRTNTGELFF. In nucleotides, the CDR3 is TGTGCCTGCCGCAGGACAAACACCGGGGAGCTGTTTTTT.

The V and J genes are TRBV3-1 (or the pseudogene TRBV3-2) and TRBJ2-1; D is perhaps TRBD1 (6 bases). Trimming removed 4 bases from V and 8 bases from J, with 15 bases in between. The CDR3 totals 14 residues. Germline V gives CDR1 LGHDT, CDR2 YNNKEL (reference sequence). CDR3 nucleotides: TGTGCCAGCAGCCCCGGGACAATTCACGATGAGCAGTTCTTC. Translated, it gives CASSPGTIHDEQFF.

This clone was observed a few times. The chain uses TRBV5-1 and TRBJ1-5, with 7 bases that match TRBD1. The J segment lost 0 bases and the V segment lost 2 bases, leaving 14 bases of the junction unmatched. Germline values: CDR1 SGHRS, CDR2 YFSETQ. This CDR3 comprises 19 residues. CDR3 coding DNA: TGCGCCAGCAGCTTCCGGACAGGCCCGTCAATGTATAGCAATCAGCCCCAGCATTTT. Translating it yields CASSFRTGPSMYSNQPQHF.

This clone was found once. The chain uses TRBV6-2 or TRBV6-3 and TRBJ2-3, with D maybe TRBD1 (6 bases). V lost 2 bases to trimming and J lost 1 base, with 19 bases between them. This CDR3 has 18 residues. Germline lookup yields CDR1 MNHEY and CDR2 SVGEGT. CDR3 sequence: CASSYLLRDNEGTDTQYF. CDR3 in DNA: TGTGCCAGCAGTTACCTTCTAAGGGACAATGAAGGCACAGATACGCAGTATTTT.

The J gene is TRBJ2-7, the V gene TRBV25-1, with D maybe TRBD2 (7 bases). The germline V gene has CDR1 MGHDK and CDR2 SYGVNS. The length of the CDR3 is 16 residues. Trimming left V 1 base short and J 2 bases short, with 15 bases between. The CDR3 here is CASSEWEGVNPYEQYF. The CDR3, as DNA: TGTGCCAGCAGTGAATGGGAGGGGGTAAATCCCTACGAGCAGTACTTC.

CDR3 sequence: CASSSERGSGELFF. CDR3 DNA: TGCGCCAGCAGCTCCGAGCGGGGGAGCGGGGAGCTGTTTTTT. The chain links TRBV5-1 to TRBJ2-2; TRBD2 agrees at 8 bases. This CDR3 has 14 amino acids. The junction had 5 bases not matched to a gene; V was cut back by 3 bases and J by 7 bases. Looked up from germline, CDR1 is SGHRS and CDR2 is YFSETQ.

CDR3 region: CSVEEAVNYGYTF. As DNA, the CDR3 is TGCAGCGTTGAAGAGGCGGTCAACTATGGCTACACCTTC. The rearrangement uses TRBV29-1 and TRBJ1-2; no reliable D call. V dropped 0 bases and J dropped 2 bases, with 7 bases sitting between them. The CDR3 spans 13 residues. The germline V gene has CDR1 SQVTM and CDR2 ANQGSEA.

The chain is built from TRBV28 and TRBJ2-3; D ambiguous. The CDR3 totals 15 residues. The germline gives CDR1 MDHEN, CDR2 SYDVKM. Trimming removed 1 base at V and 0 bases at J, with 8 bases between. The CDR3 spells CASSLYGGSTDTQYF. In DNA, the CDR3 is TGTGCCAGCAGTTTATACGGCGGAAGCACAGATACGCAGTATTTT. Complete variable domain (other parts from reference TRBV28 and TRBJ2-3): DVKVTQSSRYLVKRTGEKVFLECVQDMDHENMFWYRQDPGLGLRLIYFSYDVKMKEKGDIPEGYSVSREKKERFSLILESASTNQTSMYLCASSLYGGSTDTQYFGPGTRLTVL.

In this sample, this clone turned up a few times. The CDR3 DNA follows: TGTGCCATCCGGACAGCCTGTTATAGCAATCAGCCCCAGCATTTT. Its protein product is CAIRTACYSNQPQHF. The chain employs TRBV27 and TRBJ1-5; possible D gene TRBD1, 6 bases. Germline V lookup: CDR1 MNHEY, CDR2 SMNVEV (reference sequence). Trimming left V 10 bases short and J 0 bases short, with 16 bases between. The CDR3 runs to 15 residues.

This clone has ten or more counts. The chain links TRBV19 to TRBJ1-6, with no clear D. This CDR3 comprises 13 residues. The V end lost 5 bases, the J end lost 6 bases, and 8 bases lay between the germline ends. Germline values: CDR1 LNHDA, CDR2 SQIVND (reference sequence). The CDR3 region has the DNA TGTGCCAGTAGTTGGAGGACTAATTCACCCCTCCACTTT. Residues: CASSWRTNSPLHF.

CDR3 loop: CASSVGGAGYEQYF. The CDR3 nucleotides are TGTGCCAGCAGCGTAGGAGGTGCCGGCTACGAGCAGTACTTC. The chain is built from TRBV9 and TRBJ2-7; D is unresolved. In germline, CDR1 is SGDLS, CDR2 YYNGEE. This CDR3 has 14 amino acids. V shed 0 bases and J shed 3 bases, with 10 bases lying between them.